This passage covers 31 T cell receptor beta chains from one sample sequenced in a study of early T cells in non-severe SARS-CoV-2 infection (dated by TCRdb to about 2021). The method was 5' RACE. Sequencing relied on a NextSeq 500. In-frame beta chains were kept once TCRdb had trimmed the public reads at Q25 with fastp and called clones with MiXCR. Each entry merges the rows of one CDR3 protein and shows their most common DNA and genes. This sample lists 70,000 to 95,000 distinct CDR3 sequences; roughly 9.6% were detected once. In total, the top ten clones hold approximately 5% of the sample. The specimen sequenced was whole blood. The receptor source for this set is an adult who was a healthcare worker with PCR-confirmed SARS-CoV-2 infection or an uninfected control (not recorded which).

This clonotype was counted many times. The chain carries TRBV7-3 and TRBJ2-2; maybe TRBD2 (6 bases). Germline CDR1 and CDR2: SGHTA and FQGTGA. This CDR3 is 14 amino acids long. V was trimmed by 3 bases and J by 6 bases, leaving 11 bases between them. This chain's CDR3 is CASSLGGEAGELFF. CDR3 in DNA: TGTGCCAGCAGCTTGGGTGGGGAGGCCGGGGAGCTGTTTTTT.

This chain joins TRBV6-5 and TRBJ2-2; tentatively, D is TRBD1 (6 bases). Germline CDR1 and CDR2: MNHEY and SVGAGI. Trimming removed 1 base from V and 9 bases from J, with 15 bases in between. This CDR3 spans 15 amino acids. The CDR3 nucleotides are TGTGCCAGCAGTTACTGGGGACACGCAGACCGGGAGCTGTTTTTT. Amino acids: CASSYWGHADRELFF.

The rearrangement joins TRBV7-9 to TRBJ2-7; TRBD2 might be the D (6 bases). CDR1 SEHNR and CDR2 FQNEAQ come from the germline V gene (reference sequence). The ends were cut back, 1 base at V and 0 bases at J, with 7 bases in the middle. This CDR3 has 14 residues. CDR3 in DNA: TGTGCCAGCAGCTTAGACGGGAGCTCCTACGAGCAGTACTTC. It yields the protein CASSLDGSSYEQYF.

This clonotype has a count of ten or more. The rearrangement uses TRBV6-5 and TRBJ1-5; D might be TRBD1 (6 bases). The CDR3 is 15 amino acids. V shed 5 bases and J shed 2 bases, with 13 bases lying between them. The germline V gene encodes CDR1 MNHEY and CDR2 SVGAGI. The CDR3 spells CASSAGASGNQPQHF. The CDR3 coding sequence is TGTGCCAGCAGTGCGGGGGCGAGTGGCAATCAGCCCCAGCATTTT.

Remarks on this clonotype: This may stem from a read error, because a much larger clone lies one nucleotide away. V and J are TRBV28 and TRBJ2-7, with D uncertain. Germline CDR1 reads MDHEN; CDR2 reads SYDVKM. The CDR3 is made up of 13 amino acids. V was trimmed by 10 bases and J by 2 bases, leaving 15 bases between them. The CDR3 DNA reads TGTGCCAACAGAATTTCTAAGGCCTACGAGCAGTACTTC. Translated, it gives CANRISKAYEQYF.

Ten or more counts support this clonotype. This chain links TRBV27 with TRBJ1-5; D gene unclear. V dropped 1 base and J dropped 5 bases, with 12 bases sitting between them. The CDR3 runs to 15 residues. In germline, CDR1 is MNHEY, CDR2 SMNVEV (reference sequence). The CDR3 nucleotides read TGTGCCAGCAGTTTATTTTTCCTTGCTGATCAGCCCCAGCATTTT. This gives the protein CASSLFFLADQPQHF.

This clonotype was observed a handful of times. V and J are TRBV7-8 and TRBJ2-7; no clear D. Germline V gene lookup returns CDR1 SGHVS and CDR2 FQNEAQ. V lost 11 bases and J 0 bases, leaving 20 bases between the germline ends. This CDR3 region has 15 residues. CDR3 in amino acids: CAGTPLGSSSYEQYF. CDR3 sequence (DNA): TGTGCCGGCACTCCCTTGGGGTCGAGCTCCTACGAGCAGTACTTC.

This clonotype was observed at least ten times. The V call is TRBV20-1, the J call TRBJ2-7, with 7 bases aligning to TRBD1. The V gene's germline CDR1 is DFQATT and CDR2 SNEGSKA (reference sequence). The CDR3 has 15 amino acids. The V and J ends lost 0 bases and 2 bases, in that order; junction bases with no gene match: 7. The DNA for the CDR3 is TGCAGTGCTAGAGATTCAGGGGGTATTGCCTACGAGCAGTACTTC. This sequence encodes CSARDSGGIAYEQYF.

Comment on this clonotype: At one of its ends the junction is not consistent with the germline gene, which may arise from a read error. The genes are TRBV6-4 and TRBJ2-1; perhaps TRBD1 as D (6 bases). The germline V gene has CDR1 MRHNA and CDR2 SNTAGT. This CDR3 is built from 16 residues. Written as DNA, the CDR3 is TGTGCCAGCAGTGGGACAGCGGAATCCTCCTACAAAGAGCAGTTCTTC. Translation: CASSGTAESSYKEQFF.

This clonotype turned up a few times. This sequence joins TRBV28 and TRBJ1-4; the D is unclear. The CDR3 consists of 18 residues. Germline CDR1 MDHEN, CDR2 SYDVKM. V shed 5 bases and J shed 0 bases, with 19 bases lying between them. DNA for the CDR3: TGTGCCAGCAGTCCCCCGCTTGGGAGCGGCTCAACTAATGAAAAACTGTTTTTT. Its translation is CASSPPLGSGSTNEKLFF.

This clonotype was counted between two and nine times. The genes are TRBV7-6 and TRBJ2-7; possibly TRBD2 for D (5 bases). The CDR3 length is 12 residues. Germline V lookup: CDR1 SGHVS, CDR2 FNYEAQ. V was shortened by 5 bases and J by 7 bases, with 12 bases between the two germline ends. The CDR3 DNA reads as TGTGCCAGCAGCCGAAGCGGTCGAGAGCAGTACTTC. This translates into CASSRSGREQYF.

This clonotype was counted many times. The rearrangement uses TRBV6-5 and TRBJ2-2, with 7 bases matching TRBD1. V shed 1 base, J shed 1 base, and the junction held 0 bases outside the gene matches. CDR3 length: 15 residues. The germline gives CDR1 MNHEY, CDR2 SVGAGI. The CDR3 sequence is CASSYWTGNTGELFF. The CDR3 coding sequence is TGTGCCAGCAGTTACTGGACAGGGAACACCGGGGAGCTGTTTTTT.

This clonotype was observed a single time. The CDR3 nucleotides read TGTTCCACCCGGCAGGCGTTGGGCAATCAGCCCCAGCATTTT. Translated, it gives CSTRQALGNQPQHF. The chain employs TRBV6-1 and TRBJ1-5; D is unresolved. Germline CDR1 MNHNS, CDR2 SASEGT. This CDR3 contains 14 residues.

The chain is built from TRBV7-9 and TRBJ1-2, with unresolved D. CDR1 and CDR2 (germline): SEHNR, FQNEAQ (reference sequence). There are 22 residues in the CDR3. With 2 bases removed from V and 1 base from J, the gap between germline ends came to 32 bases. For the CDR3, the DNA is TGTGCCAGCAGCTTAACTGATCGGCTTACCGCATCGTTATCCGTCCTTAACTATGGCTACACCTTC. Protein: CASSLTDRLTASLSVLNYGYTF.

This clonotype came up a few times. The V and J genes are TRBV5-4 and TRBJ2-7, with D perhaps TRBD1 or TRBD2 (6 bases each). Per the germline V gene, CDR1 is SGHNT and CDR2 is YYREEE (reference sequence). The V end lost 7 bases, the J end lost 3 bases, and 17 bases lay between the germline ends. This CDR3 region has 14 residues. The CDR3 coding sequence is TGTGCCAGCGGTCGGGGGCGGCCTAGCTACGAGCAGTACTTC. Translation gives CASGRGRPSYEQYF.

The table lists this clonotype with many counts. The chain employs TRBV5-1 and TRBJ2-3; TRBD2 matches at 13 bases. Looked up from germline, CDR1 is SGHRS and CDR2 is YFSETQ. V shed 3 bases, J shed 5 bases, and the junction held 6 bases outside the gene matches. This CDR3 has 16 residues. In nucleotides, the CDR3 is TGCGCCAGCAGCTCCGGACTAGCGGGAGTTGAAGATACGCAGTATTTT. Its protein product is CASSSGLAGVEDTQYF.

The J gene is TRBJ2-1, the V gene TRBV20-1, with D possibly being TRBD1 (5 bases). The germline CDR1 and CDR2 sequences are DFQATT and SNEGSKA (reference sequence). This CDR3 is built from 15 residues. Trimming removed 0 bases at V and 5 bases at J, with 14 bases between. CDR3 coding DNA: TGCAGTGCTAGAGATGGGCGGAAGGACAACAATGAGCAGTTCTTC. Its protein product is CSARDGRKDNNEQFF.

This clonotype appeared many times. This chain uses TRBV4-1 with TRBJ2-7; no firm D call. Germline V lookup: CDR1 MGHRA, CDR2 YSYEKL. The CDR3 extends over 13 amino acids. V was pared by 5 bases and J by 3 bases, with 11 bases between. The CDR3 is CASSFTIDYEQYF. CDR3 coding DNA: TGCGCCAGCAGCTTCACCATCGACTACGAGCAGTACTTC.

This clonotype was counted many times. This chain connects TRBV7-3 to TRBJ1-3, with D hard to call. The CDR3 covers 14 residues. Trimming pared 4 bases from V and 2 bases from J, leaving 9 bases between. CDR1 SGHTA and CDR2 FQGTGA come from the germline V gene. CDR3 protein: CASSSPGPGNTIYF. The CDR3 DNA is TGTGCCAGCAGCTCCCCCGGGCCTGGAAACACCATATATTTT.

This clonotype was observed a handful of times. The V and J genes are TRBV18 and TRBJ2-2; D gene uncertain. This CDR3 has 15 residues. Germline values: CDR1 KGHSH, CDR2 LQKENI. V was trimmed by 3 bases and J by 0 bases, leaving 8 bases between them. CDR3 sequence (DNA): TGTGCCAGCTCACCGGGCACACCGAACACCGGGGAGCTGTTTTTT. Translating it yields CASSPGTPNTGELFF.

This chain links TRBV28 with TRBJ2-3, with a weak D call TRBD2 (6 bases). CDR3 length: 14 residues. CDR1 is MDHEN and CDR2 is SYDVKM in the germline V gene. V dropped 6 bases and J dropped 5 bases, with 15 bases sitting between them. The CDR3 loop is CASRTGEMVDTQYF. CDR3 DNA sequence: TGTGCCAGCAGAACGGGAGAAATGGTAGATACGCAGTATTTT.

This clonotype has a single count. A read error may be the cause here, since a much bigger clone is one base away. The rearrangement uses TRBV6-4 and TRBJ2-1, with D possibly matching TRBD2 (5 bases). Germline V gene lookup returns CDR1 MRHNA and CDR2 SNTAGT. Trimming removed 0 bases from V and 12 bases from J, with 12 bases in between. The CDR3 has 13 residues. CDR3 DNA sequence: TGTGCCAGCAGTGACTCGGAGAGCGGTACGCAGTTCTTC. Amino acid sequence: CASSDSESGTQFF.

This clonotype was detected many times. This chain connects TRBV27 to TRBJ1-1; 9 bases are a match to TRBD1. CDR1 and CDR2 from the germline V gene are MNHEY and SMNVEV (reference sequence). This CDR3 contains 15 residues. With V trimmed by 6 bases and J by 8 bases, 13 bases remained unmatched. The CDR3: CASRRPGQGRREAFF. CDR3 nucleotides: TGTGCCAGCAGAAGACCGGGACAGGGAAGGCGCGAAGCTTTCTTT.

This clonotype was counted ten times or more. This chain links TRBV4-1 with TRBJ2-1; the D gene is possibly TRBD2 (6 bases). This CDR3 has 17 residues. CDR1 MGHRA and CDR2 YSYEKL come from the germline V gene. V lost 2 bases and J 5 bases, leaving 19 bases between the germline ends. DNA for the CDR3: TGCGCCAGCAGCCAACAAGGGTCGGGAGAAAGGGACAATGAGCAGTTCTTC. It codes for CASSQQGSGERDNEQFF.

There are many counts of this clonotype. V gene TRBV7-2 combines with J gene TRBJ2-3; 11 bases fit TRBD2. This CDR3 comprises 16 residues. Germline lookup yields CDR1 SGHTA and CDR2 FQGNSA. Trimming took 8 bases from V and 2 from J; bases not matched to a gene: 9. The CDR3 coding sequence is TGTGCCAGCGCCTTAAGGGGACTAGCGGACACAGATACGCAGTATTTT. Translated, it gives CASALRGLADTDTQYF.

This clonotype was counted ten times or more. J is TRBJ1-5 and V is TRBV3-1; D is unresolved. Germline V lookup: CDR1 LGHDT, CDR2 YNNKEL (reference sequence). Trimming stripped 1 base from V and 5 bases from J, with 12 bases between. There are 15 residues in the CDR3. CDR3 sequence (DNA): TGTGCCAGCAGCCAAGTATTAGGGCCCGATCAGCCCCAGCATTTT. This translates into CASSQVLGPDQPQHF.

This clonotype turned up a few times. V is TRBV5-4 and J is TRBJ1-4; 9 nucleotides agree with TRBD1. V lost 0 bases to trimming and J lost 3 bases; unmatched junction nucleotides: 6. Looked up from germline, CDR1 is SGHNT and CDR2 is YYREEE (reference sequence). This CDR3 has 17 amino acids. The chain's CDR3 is CASSLDTGGAANEKLFF. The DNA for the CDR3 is TGTGCCAGCAGCTTGGATACAGGGGGCGCGGCTAATGAAAAACTGTTTTTT.

CDR3 bases: TGCGCCAGCAGCCTAGCGGGACCTAACACCGGGGAGCTGTTTTTT. This sequence encodes CASSLAGPNTGELFF. V and J are TRBV5-1 and TRBJ2-2; TRBD2 aligns across 9 bases. Trimming took 4 bases from V and 2 from J; bases not matched to a gene: 3. The CDR3 sequence is 15 residues long. Germline loops: CDR1 SGHRS, CDR2 YFSETQ.

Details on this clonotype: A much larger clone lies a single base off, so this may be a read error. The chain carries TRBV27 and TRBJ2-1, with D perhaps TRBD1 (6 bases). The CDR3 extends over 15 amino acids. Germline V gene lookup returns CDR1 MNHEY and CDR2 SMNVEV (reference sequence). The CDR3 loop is CATRLGGGSYNEQSF. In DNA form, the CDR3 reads TGTGCCACCCGTCTAGGGGGTGGGTCCTACAATGAGCAGTCCTTC.

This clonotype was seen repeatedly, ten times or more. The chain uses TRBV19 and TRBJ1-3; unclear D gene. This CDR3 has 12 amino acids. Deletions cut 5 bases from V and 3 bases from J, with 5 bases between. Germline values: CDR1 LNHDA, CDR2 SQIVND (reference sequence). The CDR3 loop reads CASSLGGNTIYF. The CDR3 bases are TGTGCCAGTAGTCTAGGTGGAAACACCATATATTTT.

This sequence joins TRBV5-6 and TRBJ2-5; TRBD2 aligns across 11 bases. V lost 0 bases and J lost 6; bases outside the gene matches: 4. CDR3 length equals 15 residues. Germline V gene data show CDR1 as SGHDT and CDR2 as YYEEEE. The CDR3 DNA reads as TGTGCCAGCAGCTTGGATGTAGCGGGAGGGCAGACCCAGTACTTC. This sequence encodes CASSLDVAGGQTQYF. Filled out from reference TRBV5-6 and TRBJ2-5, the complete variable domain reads DAGVTQSPTHLIKTRGQQVTLRCSPKSGHDTVSWYQQALGQGPQFIFQYYEEEERQRGNFPDRFSGHQFPNYSSELNVNALLLGDSALYLCASSLDVAGGQTQYFGPGTRLLVL.